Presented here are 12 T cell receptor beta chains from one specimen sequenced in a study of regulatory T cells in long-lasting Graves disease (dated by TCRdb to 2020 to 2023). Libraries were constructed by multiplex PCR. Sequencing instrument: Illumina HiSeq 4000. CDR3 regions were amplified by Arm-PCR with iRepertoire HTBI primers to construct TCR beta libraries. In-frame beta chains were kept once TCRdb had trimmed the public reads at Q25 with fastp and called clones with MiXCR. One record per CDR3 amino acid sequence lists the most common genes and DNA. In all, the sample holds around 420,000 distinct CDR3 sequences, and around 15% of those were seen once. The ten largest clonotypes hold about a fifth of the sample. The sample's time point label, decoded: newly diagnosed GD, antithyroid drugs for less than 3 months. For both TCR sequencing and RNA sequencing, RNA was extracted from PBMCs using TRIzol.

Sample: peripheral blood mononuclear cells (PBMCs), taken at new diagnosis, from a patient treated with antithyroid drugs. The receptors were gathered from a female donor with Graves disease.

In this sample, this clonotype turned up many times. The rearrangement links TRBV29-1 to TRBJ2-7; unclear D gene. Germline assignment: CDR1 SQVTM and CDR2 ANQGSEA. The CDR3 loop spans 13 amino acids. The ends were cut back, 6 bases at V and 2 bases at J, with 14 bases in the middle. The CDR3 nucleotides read TGCAGCGTCACAAGGTCCAGTGCCTACGAGCAGTACTTC. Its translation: CSVTRSSAYEQYF.

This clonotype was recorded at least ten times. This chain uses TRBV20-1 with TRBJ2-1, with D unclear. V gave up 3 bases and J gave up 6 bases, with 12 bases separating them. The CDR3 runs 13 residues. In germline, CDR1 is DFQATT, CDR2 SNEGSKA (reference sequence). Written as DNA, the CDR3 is TGCAGTGCTAGCCGGCAGTTGGGCAATGAGCAGTTCTTC. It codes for CSASRQLGNEQFF.

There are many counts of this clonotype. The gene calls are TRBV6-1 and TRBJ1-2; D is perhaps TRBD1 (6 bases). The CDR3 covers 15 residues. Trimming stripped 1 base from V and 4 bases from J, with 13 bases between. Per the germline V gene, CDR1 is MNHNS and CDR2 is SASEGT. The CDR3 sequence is CASSEGTANSYGYTF. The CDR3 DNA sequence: TGTGCCAGCAGTGAAGGGACAGCGAACTCCTATGGCTACACCTTC.

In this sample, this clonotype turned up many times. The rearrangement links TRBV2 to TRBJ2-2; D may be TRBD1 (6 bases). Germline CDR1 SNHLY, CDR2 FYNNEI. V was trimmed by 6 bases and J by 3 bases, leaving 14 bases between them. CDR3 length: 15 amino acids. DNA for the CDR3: TGTGCCAGCAGGGGGACCTACAGGGACACCGGGGAGCTGTTTTTT. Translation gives CASRGTYRDTGELFF. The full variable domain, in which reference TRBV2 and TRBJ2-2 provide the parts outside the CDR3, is EPEVTQTPSHQVTQMGQEVILRCVPISNHLYFYWYRQILGQKVEFLVSFYNNEISEKSEIFDDQFSVERPDGSNFTLKIRSTKLEDSAMYFCASRGTYRDTGELFFGEGSRLTVL.

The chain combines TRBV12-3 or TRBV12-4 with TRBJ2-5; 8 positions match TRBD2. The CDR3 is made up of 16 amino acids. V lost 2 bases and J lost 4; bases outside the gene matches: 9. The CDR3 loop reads CASSLWSGSYPETQYF. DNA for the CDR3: TGTGCCAGCAGTTTATGGAGCGGGAGTTACCCAGAGACCCAGTACTTC.

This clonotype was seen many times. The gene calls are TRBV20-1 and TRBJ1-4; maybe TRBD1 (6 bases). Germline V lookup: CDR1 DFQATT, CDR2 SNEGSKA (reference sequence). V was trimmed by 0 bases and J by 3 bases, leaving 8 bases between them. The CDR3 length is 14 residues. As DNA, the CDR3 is TGCAGTGCTAGAGAGGGGGCGGCTAATGAAAAACTGTTTTTT. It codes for CSAREGAANEKLFF.

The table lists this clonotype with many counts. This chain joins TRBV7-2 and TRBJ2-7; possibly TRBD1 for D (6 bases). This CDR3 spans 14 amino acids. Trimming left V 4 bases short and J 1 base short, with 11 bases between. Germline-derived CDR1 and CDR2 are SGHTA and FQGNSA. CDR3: CASSWGRSSYEQYF. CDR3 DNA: TGTGCCAGCAGCTGGGGGCGGAGTTCCTACGAGCAGTACTTC.

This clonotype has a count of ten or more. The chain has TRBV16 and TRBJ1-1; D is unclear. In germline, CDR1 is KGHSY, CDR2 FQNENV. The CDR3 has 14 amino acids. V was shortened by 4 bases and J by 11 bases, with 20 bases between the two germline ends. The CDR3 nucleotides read TGTGCCAGCAGCCCCTCCCCGCGCCAGGTGGGGGCTTTCTTT. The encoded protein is CASSPSPRQVGAFF.

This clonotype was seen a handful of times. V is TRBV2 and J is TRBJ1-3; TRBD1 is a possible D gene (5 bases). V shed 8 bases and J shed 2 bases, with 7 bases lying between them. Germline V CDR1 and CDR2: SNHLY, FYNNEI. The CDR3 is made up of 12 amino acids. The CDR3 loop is CASGHPGNTIYF. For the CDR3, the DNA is TGTGCCAGCGGACATCCTGGAAACACCATATATTTT. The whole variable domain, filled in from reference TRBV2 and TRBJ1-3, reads EPEVTQTPSHQVTQMGQEVILRCVPISNHLYFYWYRQILGQKVEFLVSFYNNEISEKSEIFDDQFSVERPDGSNFTLKIRSTKLEDSAMYFCASGHPGNTIYFGEGSWLTVV.

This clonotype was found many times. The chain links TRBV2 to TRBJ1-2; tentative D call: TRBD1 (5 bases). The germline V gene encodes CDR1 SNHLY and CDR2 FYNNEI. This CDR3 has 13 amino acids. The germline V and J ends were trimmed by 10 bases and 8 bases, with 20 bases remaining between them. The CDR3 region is CATEPGHVSGYTF. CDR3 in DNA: TGTGCCACCGAGCCGGGGCATGTCAGCGGCTACACCTTC.

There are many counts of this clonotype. The CDR3 is CASTLNGGATPSGEGSNEQFF. The CDR3 nucleotides are TGTGCCAGCACCCTTAACGGTGGTGCCACCCCTAGCGGGGAGGGGTCCAATGAGCAGTTCTTC. The rearrangement uses TRBV7-9 and TRBJ2-1; TRBD2 agrees at 9 bases. The CDR3 runs 21 residues. The V gene's germline CDR1 is SEHNR and CDR2 FQNEAQ (reference sequence). The J segment lost 6 bases and the V segment lost 7 bases, leaving 28 bases of the junction unmatched.

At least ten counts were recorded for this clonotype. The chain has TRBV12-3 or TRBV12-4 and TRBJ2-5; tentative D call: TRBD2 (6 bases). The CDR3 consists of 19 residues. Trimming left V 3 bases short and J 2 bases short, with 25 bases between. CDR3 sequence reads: CASSFRWDSDSRAQETQYF. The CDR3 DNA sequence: TGTGCCAGCAGTTTCCGGTGGGACTCCGACTCGCGGGCTCAAGAGACCCAGTACTTC.